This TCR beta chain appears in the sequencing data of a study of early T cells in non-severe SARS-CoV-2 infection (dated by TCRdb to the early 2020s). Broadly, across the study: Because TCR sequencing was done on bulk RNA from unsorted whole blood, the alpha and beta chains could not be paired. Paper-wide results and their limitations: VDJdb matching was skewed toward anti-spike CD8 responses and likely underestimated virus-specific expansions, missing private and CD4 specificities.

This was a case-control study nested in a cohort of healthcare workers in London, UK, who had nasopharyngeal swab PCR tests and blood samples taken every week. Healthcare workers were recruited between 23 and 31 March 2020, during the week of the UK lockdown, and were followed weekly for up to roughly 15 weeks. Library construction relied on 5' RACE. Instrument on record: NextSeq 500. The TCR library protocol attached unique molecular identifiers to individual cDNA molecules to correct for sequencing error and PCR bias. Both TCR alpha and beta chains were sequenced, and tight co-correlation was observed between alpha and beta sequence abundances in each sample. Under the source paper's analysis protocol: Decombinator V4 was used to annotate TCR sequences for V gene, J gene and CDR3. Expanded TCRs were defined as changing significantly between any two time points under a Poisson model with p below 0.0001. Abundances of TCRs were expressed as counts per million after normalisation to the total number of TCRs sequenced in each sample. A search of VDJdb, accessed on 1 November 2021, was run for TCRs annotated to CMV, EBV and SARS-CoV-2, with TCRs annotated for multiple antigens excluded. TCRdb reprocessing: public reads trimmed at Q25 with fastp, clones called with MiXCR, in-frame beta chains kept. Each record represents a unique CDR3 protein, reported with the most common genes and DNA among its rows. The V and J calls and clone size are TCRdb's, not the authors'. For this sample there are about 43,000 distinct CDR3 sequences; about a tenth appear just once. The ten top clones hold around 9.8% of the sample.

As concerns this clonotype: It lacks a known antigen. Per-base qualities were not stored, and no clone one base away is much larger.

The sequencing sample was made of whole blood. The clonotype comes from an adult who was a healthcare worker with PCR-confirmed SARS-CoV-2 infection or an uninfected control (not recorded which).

In nucleotides, the sequence is TGTGCCAGCTCATGGGACAAGAACACTGAAGCTTTCTTT. Its product reads: CASSWDKNTEAFF. The rearrangement combines TRBV18 with TRBJ1-1; a tentative D match to TRBD1 spans 6 bases. CDR1 and CDR2, looked up from the germline V gene, are KGHSH and LQKENI. From its cysteine to its phenylalanine, the CDR3 spans 13 amino acids. Here the CDR3 DNA is all that survives: 39 bases in frame from base 1. The V and J ends are trimmed by 5 bases and 1 base, leaving 8 bases between them.